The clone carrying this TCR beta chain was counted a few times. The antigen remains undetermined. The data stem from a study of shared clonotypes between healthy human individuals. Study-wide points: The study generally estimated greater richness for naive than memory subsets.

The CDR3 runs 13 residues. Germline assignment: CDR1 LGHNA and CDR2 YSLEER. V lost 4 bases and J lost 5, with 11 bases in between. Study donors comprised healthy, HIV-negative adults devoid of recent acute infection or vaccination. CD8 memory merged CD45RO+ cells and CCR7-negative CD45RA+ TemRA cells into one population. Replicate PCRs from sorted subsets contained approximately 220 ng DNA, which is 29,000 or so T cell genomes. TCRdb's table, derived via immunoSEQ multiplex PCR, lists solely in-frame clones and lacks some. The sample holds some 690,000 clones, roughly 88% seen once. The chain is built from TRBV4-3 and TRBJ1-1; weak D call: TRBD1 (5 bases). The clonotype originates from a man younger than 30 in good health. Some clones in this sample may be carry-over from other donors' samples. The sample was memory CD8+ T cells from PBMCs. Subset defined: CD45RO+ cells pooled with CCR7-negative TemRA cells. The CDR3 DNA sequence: TGCGCCAGCAGCCCCGATGGGGGAACTGAAGCTTTCTTT. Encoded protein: CASSPDGGTEAFF.